This T cell receptor beta chain was captured by sequencing in a study of cytomegalovirus exposure and HLA in healthy donors. This CDR3 contains 13 residues. CDR1 SGHDT and CDR2 YYEEEE come from the germline V gene. PCR involved 60 Vbeta and 13 Jbeta primers. The repertoire was sequenced with immunoSEQ multiplex PCR; TCRdb's copy has only in-frame clones and lacks some. The data show approximately 170,000 clones, over 65% seen once. The chain couples TRBV5-6 to TRBJ2-5; D perhaps matches TRBD1 (5 bases). The DNA end is more similar to TRBJ2-7, so the J call may be wrong. Sequenced sample: PBMCs. This receptor was identified in a woman aged 40 to 50 in good health and CMV-seropositive. The CDR3 sequence is CASSLVSGNEQYF. In DNA form, the CDR3 reads TGTGCCAGCAGCTTGGTCTCAGGGAACGAGCAGTACTTC.